Each of the 11 T cell receptor beta chains below was sequenced from the same sample in a study of identical twins. From the 5' RACE reads, TCRdb called clonotypes with MiXCR, one entry per CDR3 protein. The sample has roughly 690,000 distinct CDR3 sequences, around 5.7% seen once. Sequences were obtained from naive T cells sorted from blood. Every receptor here comes from a man younger than 30 in good health.

This clonotype showed up many times. The chain recombines TRBV5-1 with TRBJ2-3, with D perhaps matching TRBD1 (6 bases). Germline CDR1 and CDR2: SGHRS and YFSETQ. V lost 4 bases and J 4 bases, leaving 10 bases between the germline ends. The CDR3 covers 13 residues. CDR3 amino acids: CASSKDRSDTQYF. The CDR3 coding sequence is TGCGCCAGCAGCAAAGACAGGTCAGATACGCAGTATTTT.

At least ten counts were recorded for this clonotype. The chain uses TRBV24-1 and TRBJ2-5; TRBD2 agrees at 8 bases. From germline, CDR1 is KGHDR and CDR2 SFDVKD. V trimming: 1 base; J trimming: 2 bases; junction bases outside the gene matches: 2. CDR3 length: 15 amino acids. The CDR3 reads CATSDFGRGQETQYF. CDR3 nucleotide sequence: TGTGCCACCAGTGATTTCGGGAGGGGGCAAGAGACCCAGTACTTC.

A few counts support this clonotype. The J gene is TRBJ2-1, the V gene TRBV18; TRBD2 might be the D (6 bases). The CDR3 covers 15 residues. Per germline, CDR1 KGHSH and CDR2 LQKENI. V was cut by 2 bases and J by 4 bases, with 12 bases left in between. DNA of the CDR3: TGTGCCAGCTCACCAGGGGCAGGGACTTACAATGAGCAGTTCTTC. Translation: CASSPGAGTYNEQFF.

This clonotype has a count of ten or more. V usage is TRBV7-2 and J usage is TRBJ2-7; 7 bases align to TRBD1. CDR1 and CDR2 from the germline V gene are SGHTA and FQGNSA. The CDR3 runs 14 residues. V was clipped by 4 bases and J by 2 bases; unmatched bases: 5. In nucleotides, the CDR3 is TGTGCCAGCAGCTCGGGACAGAACCCCTACGAGCAGTACTTC. Its protein product is CASSSGQNPYEQYF.

This clonotype was seen repeatedly, ten times or more. This chain joins TRBV29-1 and TRBJ2-7, with 10 bases identical to TRBD2. The CDR3 has 11 residues. Trimming cost V 5 bases and J 12 bases; bases outside gene matches: 7. CDR1 and CDR2 (germline): SQVTM, ANQGSEA. The CDR3 nucleotides are TGCAGCGTTAGGCTAGCGGGAGTATCGTACGTC. As protein: CSVRLAGVSYV.

This chain uses TRBV9 with TRBJ2-5; a possible D gene is TRBD2 (5 bases). Trimming removed 0 bases from V and 5 bases from J, with 11 bases in between. This CDR3 region has 14 residues. The germline CDR1 and CDR2 sequences are SGDLS and YYNGEE. CDR3 in amino acids: CASSVDRGWETQYF. Here the CDR3 DNA reads TGTGCCAGCAGCGTAGACCGAGGGTGGGAGACCCAGTACTTC. The full variable domain, its missing parts supplied by reference TRBV9 and TRBJ2-5, is DSGVTQTPKHLITATGQRVTLRCSPRSGDLSVYWYQQSLDQGLQFLIQYYNGEERAKGNILERFSAQQFPDLHSELNLSSLELGDSALYFCASSVDRGWETQYFGPGTRLLVL.

There are many counts of this clonotype. The CDR3 loop is CASSLGHSSAPGWTYEQYF. In nucleotides, the CDR3 is TGTGCCAGCAGCTTAGGACATTCCAGCGCACCGGGTTGGACCTACGAGCAGTACTTC. The rearrangement links TRBV7-6 to TRBJ2-7; D ambiguous. Germline values: CDR1 SGHVS, CDR2 FNYEAQ. V lost 1 base and J lost 2, with 24 bases in between. This CDR3 contains 19 residues.

This clonotype was recorded at least ten times. The CDR3, as DNA: TGCGCCAGCAGTGGGCCCATACTAGCGGGAGTTGCCAAAAACATTCAGTACTTC. Its protein is CASSGPILAGVAKNIQYF. The rearrangement joins TRBV10-2 to TRBJ2-4; 11 nucleotides line up with TRBD2. Germline loops: CDR1 WSHSY, CDR2 SAAADI. The ends lost 4 bases at V and 1 base at J; junction bases unmatched: 9. CDR3 length: 18 amino acids.

This clonotype was detected ten times or more. This chain links TRBV15 with TRBJ2-2, with D tentatively TRBD2 (6 bases). Trimming took 0 bases from V and 2 from J, leaving 10 bases between them. Germline V gives CDR1 LNHNV, CDR2 YYDKDF (reference sequence). This CDR3 contains 16 residues. The CDR3 region is CATSREGGTNTGELFF. For the CDR3, the DNA is TGTGCCACCAGCAGAGAGGGCGGGACCAACACCGGGGAGCTGTTTTTT.

The chain joins TRBV9 to TRBJ2-1; no definite D call. Germline V gives CDR1 SGDLS, CDR2 YYNGEE. The CDR3 extends over 16 amino acids. Deletions cut 1 base from V and 0 bases from J, with 11 bases between. The CDR3 DNA reads TGTGCCAGCAGCGTAATCGCTCCTAGCTCCTACAATGAGCAGTTCTTC. The encoded protein is CASSVIAPSSYNEQFF.

The table lists this clonotype with many counts. The V gene is TRBV20-1, the J gene TRBJ2-3; 11 positions match TRBD2. The CDR3 sequence is 15 residues long. V lost 5 bases to trimming and J lost 6 bases; unmatched junction nucleotides: 10. In germline, CDR1 is DFQATT, CDR2 SNEGSKA (reference sequence). The CDR3 DNA sequence: TGCAGTGCTTTTAGCGGGAGGGGAGGTGGGGATACGCAGTATTTT. Protein product: CSAFSGRGGGDTQYF.